This T cell receptor beta chain was recovered during a study of high-grade serous ovarian cancer treatment subgroups. Study as a whole: Samples averaged about 15,000 reads and several thousand unique TCR beta rearrangements. Regarding the study as a whole: Repertoire analysis covered CDR3 alone, not CDR1 or CDR2. These tumor repertoires lack spatial information from bulk sequencing.

Tumor tissue was taken before any definitive surgery or chemotherapy was given. Sequencing used immunoSEQ multiplex PCR; TCRdb keeps in-frame clones, though not all of them. The sample holds about 1,900 clones, roughly 87% seen once. Details on this clone: The antigen remains unidentified.

The germline CDR1 and CDR2 sequences are GTSNPN and SVGIG (reference sequence). The CDR3 has 13 amino acids. V lost 3 bases and J 5 bases, leaving 13 bases between the germline ends. The rearrangement links TRBV30 to TRBJ1-1, with a possible D match to TRBD1 (5 bases). The clonotype originates from a human donor with high-grade serous ovarian cancer. Sequencing was done on a sample of tumor tissue. CDR3 nucleotide sequence: TGTGCCTGGAGGGGACCAGCTAAGACTGAAGCTTTCTTT. Its protein is CAWRGPAKTEAFF.